This TCR beta chain was captured by sequencing in a study of response to subunit inactivated influenza vaccine. TCRdb reprocessed the RT-PCR reads with MiXCR, giving one entry per CDR3 protein. This sample has around 470,000 distinct CDR3 sequences, with approximately 7.8% found just once. Findings and limits, study-wide: It was suggested by the authors that few new T cells are recruited by each seasonal influenza vaccination.

This clonotype counts as medium-sized. The antigen is unknown. Germline-derived CDR1 and CDR2 are DFQATT and SNEGSKA (reference sequence). V dropped 6 bases and J dropped 4 bases, with 12 bases sitting between them. CDR3 size: 12 residues. The sequencing used PBMCs from blood, collected roughly 24 months after vaccination. The gene calls are TRBV20-1 and TRBJ1-1; D is undetermined. This TCR came from a man in his fifties or sixties who received an inactivated influenza vaccine. The CDR3 DNA is TGCAGTGCAGTGCCGATGCGCACTGAAGCTTTCTTT. This codes for CSAVPMRTEAFF.